These 6 T cell receptor beta chains were sequenced from one sample in a study of blood T cell repertoires in COVID-19. Some clones are missing from TCRdb's copy, which holds only in-frame ones; the method was immunoSEQ multiplex PCR. The sample yields about 310,000 clones, almost 90% seen once. The sequenced sample was peripheral blood. The receptors come from a woman aged 25 to 45 with COVID-19, enrolled during active disease.

The genes are TRBV29-1 and TRBJ1-1; 7 positions agree with TRBD1. Trimming at V came to 7 bases and at J to 1 base, leaving 6 bases not matched to a gene. In germline, CDR1 is SQVTM, CDR2 ANQGSEA. CDR3 length equals 13 residues. Written as DNA, the CDR3 is TGCAGCGGGCAGAGGGACAGGAACACTGAAGCTTTCTTT. Its protein is CSGQRDRNTEAFF. Based on the CDR3 plus reference TRBV29-1 and TRBJ1-1, the full variable domain is SAVISQKPSRDICQRGTSLTIQCQVDSQVTMMFWYRQQPGQSLTLIATANQGSEATYESGFVIDKFPISRPNLTFSTLTVSNMSPEDSSIYLCSGQRDRNTEAFFGQGTRLTVV.

The chain links TRBV28 to TRBJ1-6; 7 nucleotides align to TRBD1. The CDR3 sequence is 15 residues long. The germline V gene has CDR1 MDHEN and CDR2 SYDVKM. V was pared by 5 bases and J by 10 bases, with 11 bases of the junction left unmatched. The CDR3 region is CASSPSDRDMSPLHF. In DNA, the CDR3 is TGTGCCAGCAGTCCCTCAGACAGGGACATGTCACCCCTCCACTTT.

The gene calls are TRBV29-1 and TRBJ1-1; the match to TRBD1 covers 9 bases. The CDR3 loop spans 11 amino acids. Germline assignment: CDR1 SQVTM and CDR2 ANQGSEA. The J segment lost 7 bases and the V segment lost 6 bases, leaving 3 bases of the junction unmatched. CDR3 amino acids: CSVGTGIEAFF. In DNA, the CDR3 is TGCAGCGTCGGGACAGGGATTGAAGCTTTCTTT.

This clone was picked up one time. The gene calls are TRBV30 and TRBJ1-2; D perhaps matches TRBD1 (6 bases). This CDR3 spans 14 amino acids. V lost 2 bases and J 8 bases, leaving 18 bases between the germline ends. The germline gives CDR1 GTSNPN, CDR2 SVGIG (reference sequence). The DNA of the CDR3 is TGTGCCTGGAGTTTAGGGGGGGGCACGGACGGCTACACCTTC. Amino acid sequence: CAWSLGGGTDGYTF.

This chain uses TRBV5-1 with TRBJ2-1, with 11 positions matching TRBD2. The CDR3 is made up of 16 amino acids. The ends lost 4 bases at V and 9 bases at J; junction bases unmatched: 12. Germline CDR1 is SGHRS and CDR2 is YFSETQ. In DNA form, the CDR3 reads TGCGCCAGCAGCCCGCGGTTAGCGGGAGGGCCTCCTGAGCAGTTCTTC. Protein product: CASSPRLAGGPPEQFF.

This chain joins TRBV30 and TRBJ1-1; 9 nucleotides line up with TRBD1. The V segment lost 5 bases and the J segment 5 bases; nucleotides outside the gene matches: 12. The CDR3 extends over 15 amino acids. Germline V gives CDR1 GTSNPN, CDR2 SVGIG (reference sequence). In DNA form, the CDR3 reads TGTGCCTGGTCAGGACAGGGGTTGGGGGGGACTGAAGCTTTCTTT. This encodes CAWSGQGLGGTEAFF.